A single sample is the source of the 17 T cell receptor beta chains below, sequenced in a study of radiotherapy plus CTLA-4 blockade in lung cancer. TCRdb's table, derived via immunoSEQ multiplex PCR, lists solely in-frame clones and lacks some. The sample consists of 65,000 to 90,000 clones, around 86% of them appearing once. The source was peripheral blood, collected from a patient treated with radiotherapy plus ipilimumab. All receptors come from a human donor with non-small cell lung cancer that progressed on radiotherapy plus ipilimumab.

The J gene is TRBJ1-2, the V gene TRBV9; tentatively, D is TRBD1 (6 bases). The CDR3 runs 16 residues. The V gene lost 2 bases and the J gene lost 0 bases, with 14 bases spanning the gap. Germline V gives CDR1 SGDLS, CDR2 YYNGEE. CDR3 protein: CASSVPVTGPNYGYTF. The CDR3, as DNA: TGTGCCAGCAGCGTCCCTGTGACAGGCCCTAACTATGGCTACACCTTC.

The chain combines TRBV29-1 with TRBJ2-5; the match to TRBD1 covers 7 bases. V lost 3 bases to trimming and J lost 6 bases; unmatched junction nucleotides: 7. This CDR3 comprises 13 residues. CDR1 and CDR2 (germline): SQVTM, ANQGSEA. In DNA form, the CDR3 reads TGCAGCGTTGATTTGACAGGGCAAAAGACCCAGTACTTC. It yields the protein CSVDLTGQKTQYF.

The chain employs TRBV11-2 and TRBJ2-5; TRBD2 agrees at 10 bases. V lost 1 base, J lost 4 bases, and 6 bases stayed unmatched. The germline V gene encodes CDR1 SGHAT and CDR2 FQNNGV. The CDR3 extends over 16 amino acids. CDR3 DNA sequence: TGTGCCAGCAGCTTAGCTAGCGGGAGCGAATCAGAGACCCAGTACTTC. Residues: CASSLASGSESETQYF.

The chain has TRBV5-1 and TRBJ2-5; D not resolved. This CDR3 has 13 residues. V lost 5 bases to trimming and J lost 0 bases, with 8 bases between them. CDR1 and CDR2 (germline): SGHRS, YFSETQ. The DNA for the CDR3 is TGCGCCAGCAGGGTTGGGAACCAAGAGACCCAGTACTTC. This gives the protein CASRVGNQETQYF.

V usage is TRBV6-1 and J usage is TRBJ1-2; possible D gene TRBD1, 5 bases. Trimming stripped 4 bases from V and 3 bases from J, with 9 bases between. The germline V gene encodes CDR1 MNHNS and CDR2 SASEGT. CDR3 length: 13 residues. This chain's CDR3 is CASSAGADYGYTF. In DNA form, the CDR3 reads TGTGCCAGCAGTGCCGGGGCAGACTATGGCTACACCTTC.

In this sample, this clone turned up a few times. V gene TRBV6-1 combines with J gene TRBJ2-7, with D possibly TRBD2 on 6 matching bases. Between the trimmed V and J ends, which lost 3 bases and 2 bases, there was a span of 20 bases. The V gene's germline CDR1 is MNHNS and CDR2 SASEGT. There are 17 residues in the CDR3. CDR3 nucleotide sequence: TGTGCCAGCAGTGACCCGGGGAGGCGTTCCCGACCCTACGAGCAGTACTTC. It specifies CASSDPGRRSRPYEQYF.

The chain joins TRBV19 to TRBJ2-7; D possibly corresponds to TRBD2 (5 bases). The CDR3 has 12 amino acids. V was shortened by 5 bases and J by 3 bases, with 8 bases between the two germline ends. Germline V lookup: CDR1 LNHDA, CDR2 SQIVND (reference sequence). CDR3: CASSEGSYEQYF. The CDR3 DNA is TGTGCCAGTAGTGAGGGCAGCTACGAGCAGTACTTC.

The chain recombines TRBV29-1 with TRBJ1-2; weak D call: TRBD1 (5 bases). Trimming stripped 4 bases from V and 2 bases from J, with 17 bases between. Germline values: CDR1 SQVTM, CDR2 ANQGSEA. This CDR3 is 15 amino acids long. The CDR3 coding sequence is TGCAGCGTTGTAGGTACGGGGGGTAGAAACTATGGCTACACCTTC. This encodes CSVVGTGGRNYGYTF.

V is TRBV5-4 and J is TRBJ1-4, with a tentative D call TRBD1 (5 bases). The V end lost 0 bases, the J end lost 4 bases, and 7 bases lay between the germline ends. CDR1 is SGHNT, CDR2 YYREEE, per germline (reference sequence). CDR3 length: 14 residues. CDR3 sequence reads: CASSLGGFNEKLFF. The CDR3 nucleotides read TGTGCCAGCAGCTTGGGGGGGTTTAATGAAAAACTGTTTTTT.

The chain uses TRBV11-3 and TRBJ2-3, with TRBD2 matching over 10 bases. CDR1 and CDR2 from the germline V gene are SGHNT and YENEEA. This CDR3 contains 15 residues. V was pared by 4 bases and J by 2 bases, with 3 bases of the junction left unmatched. For the CDR3, the DNA is TGTGCCAGCAGCTCCAGCGGGAGGGCCACAGATACGCAGTATTTT. It translates to CASSSSGRATDTQYF.

This clone was picked up one time. V is TRBV15 and J is TRBJ1-5; D gene unclear. V lost 2 bases to trimming and J lost 4 bases, with 6 bases between them. Germline-derived CDR1 and CDR2 are LNHNV and YYDKDF (reference sequence). The CDR3 extends over 13 amino acids. CDR3 nucleotides: TGTGCCACCAGCAGACAGGTTAATCAGCCCCAGCATTTT. This gives the protein CATSRQVNQPQHF.

This clone came up a few times. The chain couples TRBV25-1 to TRBJ2-1; 9 nucleotides agree with TRBD2. The CDR3 contains 16 residues. V trimming: 2 bases; J trimming: 3 bases; junction bases outside the gene matches: 5. The germline gives CDR1 MGHDK, CDR2 SYGVNS. In DNA, the CDR3 is TGTGCCAGCAGTGAACTAGCTAGCGGGGACTACAATGAGCAGTTCTTC. Amino acids: CASSELASGDYNEQFF.

This chain connects TRBV5-8 to TRBJ2-2; D possibly corresponds to TRBD2 (6 bases). Trimming cost V 5 bases and J 4 bases, with 15 bases left between them. This CDR3 region has 15 residues. Per the germline V gene, CDR1 is SGHTS and CDR2 is YDEGEE. The CDR3 loop reads CASSREQLFTGELFF. CDR3 DNA sequence: TGTGCCAGCAGTCGGGAGCAGCTCTTCACCGGGGAGCTGTTTTTT.

J is TRBJ2-1 and V is TRBV7-3; D is undetermined. Germline CDR1 and CDR2: SGHTA and FQGTGA. The CDR3 contains 13 residues. Between the trimmed V and J ends, which lost 5 bases and 3 bases, there was a span of 8 bases. As DNA, the CDR3 is TGTGCCAGCAGCCCTCCTAACTACAATGAGCAGTTCTTC. It yields the protein CASSPPNYNEQFF.

The chain links TRBV28 to TRBJ2-2; TRBD1 matches 8 bases. V was clipped by 5 bases and J by 7 bases; unmatched bases: 6. The V gene's germline CDR1 is MDHEN and CDR2 SYDVKM. CDR3 size: 14 residues. CDR3 region: CASSRTGTVGELFF. CDR3 sequence (DNA): TGTGCCAGCAGTCGGACAGGGACGGTCGGGGAGCTGTTTTTT.

The J gene is TRBJ1-3, the V gene TRBV6-5; D is unclear. The V gene lost 6 bases and the J gene lost 0 bases, with 9 bases spanning the gap. CDR3 length equals 14 residues. Germline assignment: CDR1 MNHEY and CDR2 SVGAGI. CDR3 bases: TGTGCCAGCAGGCGGGCCACCTCTGGAAACACCATATATTTT. This codes for CASRRATSGNTIYF.

The chain links TRBV28 to TRBJ2-7; maybe TRBD1 (6 bases). Trimming shortened V by 6 bases and J by 4 bases, and 16 bases separated the two germline ends. The CDR3 covers 14 residues. CDR1 is MDHEN and CDR2 is SYDVKM in the germline V gene. Here the CDR3 DNA reads TGTGCCAGCAGGAGCCGGGACACCATGTACGAGCAGTACGTC. Protein: CASRSRDTMYEQYV.